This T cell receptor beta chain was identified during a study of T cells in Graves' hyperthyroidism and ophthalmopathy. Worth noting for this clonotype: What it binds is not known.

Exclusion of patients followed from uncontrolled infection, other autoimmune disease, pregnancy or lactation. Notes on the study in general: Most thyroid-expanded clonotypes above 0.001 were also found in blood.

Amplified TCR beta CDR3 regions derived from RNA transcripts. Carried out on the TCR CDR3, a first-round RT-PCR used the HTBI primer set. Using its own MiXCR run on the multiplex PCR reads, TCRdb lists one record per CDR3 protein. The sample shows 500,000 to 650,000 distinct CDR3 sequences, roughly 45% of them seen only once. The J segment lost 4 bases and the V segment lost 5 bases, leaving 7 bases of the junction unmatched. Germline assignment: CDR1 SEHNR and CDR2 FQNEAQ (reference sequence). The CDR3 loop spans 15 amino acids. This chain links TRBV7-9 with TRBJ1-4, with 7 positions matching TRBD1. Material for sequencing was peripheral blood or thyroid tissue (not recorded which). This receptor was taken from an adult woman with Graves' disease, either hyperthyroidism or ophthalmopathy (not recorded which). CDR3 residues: CASSPGTVLNEKLFF. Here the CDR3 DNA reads TGTGCCAGCAGCCCCGGGACAGTCCTTAATGAAAAACTGTTTTTT.